The present T cell receptor (beta chain) was sequenced within a study of blood T cell repertoires in COVID-19 (dated by TCRdb to the early 2020s). With regard to the full study: Samples covering the acute and convalescent phases of COVID-19 were provided by collaborators in the United States, Italy and Spain. The material from the prospective study consisted of cDNA or gDNA derived from T cells, B-cell-depleted T cells, or PBMCs. The repertoires were released in a freely available public database meant as a resource for research on the immune response to SARS-CoV-2. Deeply sampled blood TCRbeta repertoires from subjects exposed to, actively infected with, or recovered from COVID-19 were included in the dataset. Where available, HLA class I and class II types were taken from metadata supplied by the sample provider and were not determined by assay-based typing. A de-identified subject ID, COVID-19 status, age in years and sex were almost always included in the sample metadata. Samples were obtained from the ongoing ImmuneRACE study (first 160 participants) and from about 1,300 subjects provided by 6 global collaborators.

Participants in the prospective study were aged 18 to 89 years, lived in 24 United States geographic areas, and enrolled through a virtual design. To assign participants to cohorts, the prospective study relied on clinical history that participants themselves reported in a screening survey and a study questionnaire. Mobile phlebotomists in the prospective study collected whole blood, serum and a nasopharyngeal or oropharyngeal swab from every participant. Participants in the prospective study had the option to provide additional blood draws and questionnaires over a roughly 2-month period. Blood samples from the prospective study were shipped frozen or at room temperature prior to DNA extraction. TCRbeta CDR3 regions were amplified from genomic DNA by means of the immunoSEQ Assay, a bias-controlled multiplex PCR. On the authors' methods: Within the assay, amplification of reference gene primers was used to estimate how many nucleated cells each sample contained. Sequence reads were collapsed and filtered to measure the absolute abundance of every unique TCRbeta CDR3 rearrangement. For each sample, productive Simpson clonality was calculated as the square root of Simpson's diversity index across productive rearrangements. This is the immuneACCESS table as TCRdb keeps it, with only in-frame sequences that have V and J called. A part of the clones is gone; compared with another copy, unresolved V genes explain less than half, and the rest is unexplained. Clone size and the V and J calls come from that table; the DNA yielded D and trimming. The sample includes fewer than 500,000 clones, with around 90% observed a single time. The ten largest clones take up under 2.5% of the sample.

Of note for this clone: Its target antigen remains unknown. Per-base qualities were not stored, and no clone one base away is much larger.

Paper-wide results and their limitations: Clinical and demographic metadata were provided uncurated, with the amount varying by source and participant.

CDR1 and CDR2 are read off the germline V gene as SGHAT and FQNNGV. Cut back by 3 bases and 0 bases, the V and J ends lie 15 bases apart. From the cysteine up to the phenylalanine, the CDR3 has a length of 17 residues. The CDR3 DNA has 51 bases and is translated from base 1. The TCR sequence derives from a woman aged 18-30 years with acute COVID-19. The sample consisted of PBMCs or T cells enriched from blood (not recorded which). This chain joins TRBV11-2 to TRBJ1-3; the D segment could be TRBD1, given 5 matching bases. CDR3 reads: CASSFDLGVFSGNTIYF. The DNA sequence is given as TGTGCCAGCAGCTTCGATTTAGGGGTCTTCTCTGGAAACACCATATATTTT.